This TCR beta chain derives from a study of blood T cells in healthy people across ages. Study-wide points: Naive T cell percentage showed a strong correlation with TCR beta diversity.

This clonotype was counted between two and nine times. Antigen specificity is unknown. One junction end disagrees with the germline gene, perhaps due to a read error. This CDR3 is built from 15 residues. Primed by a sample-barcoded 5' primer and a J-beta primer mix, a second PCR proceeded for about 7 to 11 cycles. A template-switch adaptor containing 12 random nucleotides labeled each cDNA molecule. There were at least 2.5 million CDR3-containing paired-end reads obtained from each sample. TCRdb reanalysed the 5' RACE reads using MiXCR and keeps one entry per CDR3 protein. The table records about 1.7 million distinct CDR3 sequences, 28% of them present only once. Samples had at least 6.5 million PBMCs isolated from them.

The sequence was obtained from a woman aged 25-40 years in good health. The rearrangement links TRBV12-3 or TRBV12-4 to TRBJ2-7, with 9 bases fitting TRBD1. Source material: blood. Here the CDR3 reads CACSDRDRASYEQYF. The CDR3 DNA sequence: TGTGCCTGCAGCGACCGGGACAGGGCTTCCTACGAGCAGTACTTC.